This T cell receptor beta chain emerged from a study of blood T cell repertoires in COVID-19 (dated by TCRdb to the early 2020s). For the wider study: Collaborator samples came from the United States, Italy and Spain and covered acute and convalescent phases of COVID-19. The prospective study material was composed of cDNA or gDNA derived from T cells, B-cell-depleted T cells, or PBMCs. Subjects who had been exposed to COVID-19, were actively infected with it, or had recovered from it provided the deeply sampled blood TCRbeta repertoires that made up the dataset. A freely available public database, intended as a resource for researchers studying the immune response to SARS-CoV-2, is where the repertoires were released. The samples were drawn from the first 160 participants of the ongoing ImmuneRACE study and from some 1,300 subjects provided by 6 global collaborators. Nearly every sample came with metadata listing a de-identified subject ID, COVID-19 status, age in years and sex. Where available, HLA class I and class II types were obtained from metadata supplied by the sample provider rather than from assay-based typing. Broad study findings and their caveats: How much clinical and demographic metadata was included differed by source and by participant, and the metadata was provided uncurated.

TCRbeta CDR3 regions were amplified from genomic DNA by means of the immunoSEQ Assay, a bias-controlled multiplex PCR. Concerning the study's data processing: Within the assay, amplification of reference gene primers was used to estimate how many nucleated cells each sample contained. To quantify the absolute abundance of each unique TCRbeta CDR3 rearrangement, sequence reads were collapsed and filtered. For each sample, productive Simpson clonality was calculated as the square root of Simpson's diversity index over productive rearrangements. TCRdb holds this immuneACCESS table with in-frame rearrangements only. Some clones are missing; in checked studies, unresolved V genes explain under half, and the rest has no known cause. D and trimming come from the DNA, and the V and J calls and clone size come from that table. Recorded for this sample are about 290,000 clones; 85% to 90% of them occurred a single time. The ten largest make up 11% of the sample.

As for this clone: Its antigen has not been determined. The sample holds no much larger clone one base away, and base qualities are not on file.

Trimming removed 1 base from V and 7 bases from J; the gene matches leave 5 bases unexplained. CDR3 length: 15 amino acids, cysteine to phenylalanine. The retained sequence is limited to the CDR3, 45 bases, with the frame set at the first base. The CDR1 and CDR2 encoded by the germline V gene are SGHVS and FNYEAQ. At one collaborating source in Seattle, patients were enrolled during active infection and were followed longitudinally through the course of disease. Whole blood was collected in K2EDTA tubes by collaborating institutions according to the institutions' own protocols. Collaborator samples were shipped for TCRbeta analysis as frozen whole blood, isolated PBMCs, or DNA extracted from either sample type.

The sequence joins TRBV7-6 to TRBJ1-4; 8 central nucleotides agree with TRBD1. Sequencing used peripheral blood. The clonotype was recovered from a woman aged 25-40 years with COVID-19, enrolled during active disease. The DNA sequence is as follows: TGTGCCAGCAGCTTAGAGGCAGGGGGCGGTGAAAAACTGTTTTTT. Its protein reads: CASSLEAGGGEKLFF.